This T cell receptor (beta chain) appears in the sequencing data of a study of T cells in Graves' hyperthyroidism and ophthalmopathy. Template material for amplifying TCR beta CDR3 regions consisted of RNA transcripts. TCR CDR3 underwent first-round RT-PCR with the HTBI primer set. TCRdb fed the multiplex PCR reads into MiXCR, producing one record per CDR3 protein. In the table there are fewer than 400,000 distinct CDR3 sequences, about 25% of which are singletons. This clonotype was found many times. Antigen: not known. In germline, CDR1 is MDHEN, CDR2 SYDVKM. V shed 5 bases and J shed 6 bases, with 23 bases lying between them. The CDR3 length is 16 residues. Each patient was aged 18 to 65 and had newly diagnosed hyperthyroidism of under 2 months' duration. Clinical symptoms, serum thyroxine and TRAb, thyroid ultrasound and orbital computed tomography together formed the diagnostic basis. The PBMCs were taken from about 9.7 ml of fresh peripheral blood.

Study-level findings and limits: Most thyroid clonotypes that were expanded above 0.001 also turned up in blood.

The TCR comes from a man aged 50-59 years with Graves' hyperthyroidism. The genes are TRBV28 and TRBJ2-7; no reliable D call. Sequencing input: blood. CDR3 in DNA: TGTGCCAGCAGTCCTACACCGATTGGACGGATTGGCGAGCAGTACTTC. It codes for CASSPTPIGRIGEQYF.